This T cell receptor (beta chain) is drawn from a study of T cells in localized non-small cell lung cancer. Whole-study results and caveats: Patients showing higher blood T cell density tended to see longer overall survival. The study found T cell clonality highest in uninvolved adjacent lung, above tumor.

The V end was cut by 5 bases, the J end by 8 bases, with 12 bases between. The CDR3 consists of 12 residues. From germline, CDR1 is MDHEN and CDR2 SYDVKM. Generated by immunoSEQ multiplex PCR, the TCRdb table keeps only in-frame clones and is missing some. The data contain some 130,000 clones, roughly 90% of them singletons. As regards this clone: Its cognate antigen is unknown.

V is TRBV28 and J is TRBJ1-2, with a possible D match to TRBD1 (5 bases). The starting material was peripheral blood, obtained before any cancer treatment. The TCR was taken from a female donor of 60 years or more with stage I lung adenocarcinoma. As DNA, the CDR3 is TGTGCCAGCAGTGGCAGGGTTCGCGGCTACACCTTC. Amino acids: CASSGRVRGYTF.